This TCR beta chain was captured by sequencing in a study of blood T cell repertoires in COVID-19 (dated by TCRdb to between 2020 and 2021). Study-level background: Collaborator samples came from the United States, Italy and Spain and covered acute and convalescent phases of COVID-19. The prospective study material was composed of cDNA or gDNA derived from T cells, B-cell-depleted T cells, or PBMCs. The dataset comprised deeply sampled blood TCRbeta repertoires from subjects exposed to, actively infected with, or recovered from COVID-19. The repertoires were released in a freely available public database intended as a resource for research on the immune response to SARS-CoV-2. The samples were drawn from two sources: the first 160 participants of the ongoing ImmuneRACE study, and 1,000 to 1,500 subjects contributed by 6 global collaborators. Sample metadata almost always included a de-identified subject ID, COVID-19 status, age in years and sex. HLA class I and class II types, where available, came from metadata supplied by the sample provider rather than from assay-based typing. What the study reported, not specific to this receptor: The amount of clinical and demographic metadata varied by source and participant and was provided uncurated.

TCRbeta CDR3 regions were amplified from genomic DNA using the immunoSEQ Assay, a bias-controlled multiplex PCR. The study's own analysis went as follows. Within the assay, amplification of reference gene primers was used to estimate how many nucleated cells each sample contained. To quantify the absolute abundance of each unique TCRbeta CDR3 rearrangement, sequence reads were collapsed and filtered. For each sample, productive Simpson clonality was calculated by taking the square root of Simpson's diversity index across productive rearrangements. TCRdb holds this immuneACCESS table with in-frame rearrangements only. Some clones are missing; in checked studies, unresolved V genes explain under half, and the rest has no known cause. V, J and clone size reflect that table, while D and trimming were determined from the DNA. For this sample the table gives roughly 200,000 clones, of which 80% to 90% were detected only once. Roughly 9.6% of the sample is held by the ten biggest clonotypes.

Taken from cysteine to phenylalanine, the CDR3 has 14 residues. The only DNA kept is the CDR3, 42 bases in frame from the first base. For CDR1 and CDR2, the germline V gene (reference sequence) lists LNHNV and YYDKDF. Trimming at the junction amounts to 3 bases on V and 8 bases on J, and the germline ends lie 16 bases apart. In Seattle, one collaborating source enrolled patients while the infection was active and tracked those patients longitudinally over the course of disease. Collaborating institutions collected whole blood in K2EDTA tubes following their own protocols. For TCRbeta analysis, collaborator samples were shipped as frozen whole blood, as isolated PBMCs, or as DNA extracted from either sample type. Regarding this clone: The antigen it recognizes is unknown. The input lacks base qualities; no much larger clone sits a single base away.

The sequencing input was peripheral blood. This receptor chain uses TRBV15 and TRBJ1-2, with a tentative D gene TRBD1 over 5 matching bases. The clonotype was recovered from a woman aged 40-49 years with COVID-19, enrolled during active disease. The DNA sequence is as follows: TGTGCCACCAGCAGCCCGGAGACAGCCTACGGCTACACCTTC. Translated, it gives CATSSPETAYGYTF.